These 18 T cell receptor beta chains came from one sample sequenced in a study of cytomegalovirus exposure and HLA in healthy donors. Amplification used 60 Vbeta primers and 13 Jbeta primers. Here immunoSEQ multiplex PCR was the method, and the copy in TCRdb shows in-frame clones only, minus some. With about 46,000 clones in the sample, the ten largest clones hold 0.9% to 1.2%. Input material: PBMCs. These receptors were collected from a woman in her 40s in good health and CMV-seronegative.

The chain recombines TRBV19 with TRBJ1-1; tentatively, D is TRBD1 (5 bases). Germline loops: CDR1 LNHDA, CDR2 SQIVND (reference sequence). Between the trimmed V and J ends, which lost 5 bases and 5 bases, there was a span of 15 bases. The length of the CDR3 is 14 residues. This CDR3 is CASSPTQGSTEAFF. CDR3 in DNA: TGTGCCAGTAGTCCGACCCAGGGTTCGACTGAAGCTTTCTTT.

About this clone itself: A junction boundary mismatches the germline segment, possibly from a read error. The chain employs TRBV30 and TRBJ2-7; D remains unclear. The CDR3 sequence is 13 residues long. In germline, CDR1 is GTSNPN, CDR2 SVGIG (reference sequence). CDR3 sequence reads: CAWSVFGSYEQSF. The DNA of the CDR3 is TGTGCCTGGAGTGTATTCGGGTCCTACGAGCAGTCCTTC.

The chain carries TRBV2 and TRBJ2-7, with a possible D match to TRBD1 (6 bases). CDR3 length: 15 amino acids. In germline, CDR1 is SNHLY, CDR2 FYNNEI. V gave up 6 bases and J gave up 3 bases, with 18 bases separating them. This chain's CDR3 is CASSQGHKVDYEQYF. The CDR3 DNA reads TGTGCCAGCAGCCAGGGACACAAAGTAGACTACGAGCAGTACTTC.

J is TRBJ2-7 and V is TRBV15; 8 positions agree with TRBD2. With 0 bases clipped from V and 4 bases from J, the junction kept 5 bases outside the gene matches. Germline-derived CDR1 and CDR2 are LNHNV and YYDKDF (reference sequence). CDR3 size: 15 residues. The CDR3 region has the DNA TGTGCCACCAGCAGAGATGCGGGAGGTCGGTACGAGCAGTACTTC. Encoded protein: CATSRDAGGRYEQYF.

V gene TRBV4-2 combines with J gene TRBJ1-2; 7 nucleotides match TRBD1. CDR1 is LGHNA, CDR2 YNFKEQ, per germline. V was clipped by 3 bases and J by 1 base; unmatched bases: 5. The CDR3 extends over 15 amino acids. CDR3 sequence reads: CASSQNRQGNYGYTF. CDR3 in DNA: TGTGCCAGCAGCCAGAACAGACAGGGTAACTATGGCTACACCTTC.

The rearrangement joins TRBV14 to TRBJ2-1, with 7 nucleotides matching TRBD2. V shed 2 bases, J shed 5 bases, and the junction held 9 bases outside the gene matches. The CDR3 length is 16 residues. Germline loops: CDR1 SGHDN, CDR2 FVKESK. CDR3 amino acids: CASSQWAGVTDNEQFF. The CDR3 nucleotides are TGTGCCAGCAGCCAATGGGCGGGAGTCACCGACAATGAGCAGTTCTTC.

The V gene is TRBV7-2, the J gene TRBJ2-7, with 12 bases fitting TRBD2. Germline values: CDR1 SGHTA, CDR2 FQGNSA. The length of the CDR3 is 16 residues. Germline trimming cut 4 bases from V and 2 bases from J; bases unmatched to any gene: 6. CDR3 amino acids: CASSWRTSGNPYEQYF. In nucleotides, the CDR3 is TGTGCCAGCAGCTGGAGGACTAGCGGGAATCCCTACGAGCAGTACTTC.

The chain employs TRBV7-9 and TRBJ2-7; TRBD2 matches 15 bases. The CDR3 totals 16 residues. Germline lookup yields CDR1 SEHNR and CDR2 FQNEAQ (reference sequence). V shed 6 bases, J shed 7 bases, and the junction held 10 bases outside the gene matches. This chain's CDR3 is CASSPGLAGGPWEQYF. CDR3 DNA: TGTGCCAGCAGTCCTGGACTAGCGGGAGGGCCTTGGGAGCAGTACTTC.

V usage is TRBV12-1 and J usage is TRBJ2-7; the D call in the table, TRBD2, was not verified against the DNA. TRBV12-1 is a known pseudogene. The CDR3 contains 15 residues. CDR3 region: CASSCGLAGGNEQYF. The CDR3 nucleotides read TGTGCCAGCAGCTGCGGACTAGCGGGAGGGAACGAGCAGTACTTC.

The chain employs TRBV7-9 and TRBJ2-7; a weak D match, TRBD2 (6 bases). V dropped 5 bases and J dropped 2 bases, with 19 bases sitting between them. CDR3 length: 16 residues. Per germline, CDR1 SEHNR and CDR2 FQNEAQ (reference sequence). The CDR3 region is CASSHSGSLKPYEQYF. Here the CDR3 DNA reads TGTGCCAGCAGCCATTCCGGGAGTTTGAAACCCTACGAGCAGTACTTC.

The rearrangement uses TRBV5-1 and TRBJ1-3; D may be TRBD1 (5 bases). CDR1 is SGHRS and CDR2 is YFSETQ in the germline V gene. The CDR3 extends over 15 amino acids. Trimming removed 1 base at V and 0 bases at J, with 8 bases between. This CDR3 reads CASSLQGYSGNTIYF. The CDR3 DNA follows: TGCGCCAGCAGCTTGCAGGGCTACTCTGGAAACACCATATATTTT.

This sequence joins TRBV9 and TRBJ2-2, with 8 bases that match TRBD2. This CDR3 is built from 20 residues. Germline-derived CDR1 and CDR2 are SGDLS and YYNGEE. The junction had 16 bases not matched to a gene; V was cut back by 3 bases and J by 0 bases. CDR3 loop: CASSGGGRAGESANTGELFF. CDR3 bases: TGTGCCAGCAGCGGAGGGGGGCGAGCGGGAGAATCCGCGAACACCGGGGAGCTGTTTTTT.

CDR3 coding DNA: TGTGCCAGCAGTCATCTAACGGCTGAAGCTTTCTTT. Its translation: CASSHLTAEAFF. The chain combines TRBV7-9 with TRBJ1-1, with no clear D. The germline V and J ends were trimmed by 6 bases and 6 bases, with 11 bases remaining between them. Germline V gene data show CDR1 as SEHNR and CDR2 as FQNEAQ (reference sequence). The length of the CDR3 is 12 residues.

The chain links TRBV18 to TRBJ2-7, with a tentative D call TRBD2 (5 bases). CDR3 length equals 13 residues. Trimming stripped 6 bases from V and 2 bases from J, with 11 bases between. Germline lookup yields CDR1 KGHSH and CDR2 LQKENI. CDR3 residues: CASSESGTYEQYF. CDR3 nucleotides: TGTGCCAGCTCCGAATCCGGGACCTACGAGCAGTACTTC.

In regard to this clone: The junction departs from the called germline gene at one end, perhaps through a read error. This CDR3 reads CASSPGGISYEQYF. CDR3 nucleotide sequence: TGTGCTAGCAGCCCCGGCGGGATTTCCTACGAGCAGTACTTC. This chain connects TRBV7-7 to TRBJ2-7, with D tentatively TRBD2 (6 bases). The germline V gene has CDR1 SSHAT and CDR2 FNYEAQ (reference sequence). The CDR3 totals 14 residues.

V gene TRBV28 combines with J gene TRBJ1-1, with D unclear. Germline V gene sequence: CDR1 MDHEN, CDR2 SYDVKM. The CDR3 covers 14 residues. V lost 5 bases and J 0 bases, leaving 10 bases between the germline ends. CDR3 sequence: CASSVPGLNTEAFF. The CDR3 DNA reads as TGTGCCAGCAGTGTCCCTGGGCTGAACACTGAAGCTTTCTTT.

The J gene is TRBJ2-7, the V gene TRBV9; D is unclear. Germline values: CDR1 SGDLS, CDR2 YYNGEE. Trimming stripped 2 bases from V and 3 bases from J, with 12 bases between. The CDR3 runs 14 residues. CDR3 nucleotides: TGTGCCAGCAGCGTTTCAGGCCTCAGCTACGAGCAGTACTTC. Translated, it gives CASSVSGLSYEQYF.

V and J are TRBV6-5 and TRBJ2-7, with 7 bases fitting TRBD2. The CDR3 covers 16 residues. The germline gives CDR1 MNHEY, CDR2 SVGAGI. Germline trimming cut 0 bases from V and 0 bases from J; bases unmatched to any gene: 5. CDR3 DNA sequence: TGTGCCAGCAGTTACTCTCTAGCGGCGAGCTCCTACGAGCAGTACTTC. Its translation: CASSYSLAASSYEQYF.